The text below deals with one T cell receptor beta chain. Its antigen remains unknown. The data stem from a study of molecular identifiers for immune sequencing clone quantification. CDR3 length: 12 residues. V lost 4 bases and J lost 7; bases outside the gene matches: 3. The germline CDR1 and CDR2 sequences are SQVTM and ANQGSEA. Whole-study results and caveats: Among effectors, clones above 20 RNA copies held over 98% of molecules; among naive cells, under 1%.

Previously described methods with listed TCR primers produced the bulk TCR libraries. MiXCR, run by TCRdb on the PCR reads, gives a single entry per CDR3 protein. The data hold some 320,000 distinct CDR3 sequences, with roughly 24% observed a single time. This chain uses TRBV29-1 with TRBJ2-1; 8 bases are a match to TRBD1. The TCR sequence derives from a human donor in good health. Some libraries in this study had Jurkat cell RNA spiked in. What was sequenced was naive CD8+ T cells from blood, with Jurkat cell RNA spiked in. Stated subset: FACS-sorted CD8+CD4-CCR7+CD45RA+ naive T cells. CDR3 coding DNA: TGCAGCGTTGGACAGGGGATGAATGAGCAGTTCTTC. This translates into CSVGQGMNEQFF.